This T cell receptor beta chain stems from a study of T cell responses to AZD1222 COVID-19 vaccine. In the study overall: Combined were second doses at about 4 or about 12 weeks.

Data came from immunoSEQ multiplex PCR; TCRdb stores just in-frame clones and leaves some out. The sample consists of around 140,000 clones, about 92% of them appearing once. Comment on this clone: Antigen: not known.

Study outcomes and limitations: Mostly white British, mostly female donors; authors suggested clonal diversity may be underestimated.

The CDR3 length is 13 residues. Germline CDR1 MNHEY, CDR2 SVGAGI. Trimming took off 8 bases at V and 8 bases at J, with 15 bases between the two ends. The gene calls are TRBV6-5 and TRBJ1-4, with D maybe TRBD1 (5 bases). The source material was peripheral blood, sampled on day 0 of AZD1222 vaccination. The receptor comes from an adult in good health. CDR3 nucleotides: TGTGCCAGCGCCTTGGGGGACGGCGAAAAACTGTTTTTT. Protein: CASALGDGEKLFF.